This T cell receptor beta chain was documented in a study of response to subunit inactivated influenza vaccine. Each CDR3 protein is one row after TCRdb ran MiXCR on the RT-PCR reads. There are under 200,000 distinct CDR3 sequences in the sample; approximately 11% occur only once, and 12% lies in the top ten. This clonotype was detected only a few times. What it binds is not known. Study-level results: The authors suggested that few new T cells are recruited per seasonal influenza vaccination.

Germline-derived CDR1 and CDR2 are SGDLS and YYNGEE. The V gene lost 0 bases and the J gene lost 5 bases, with 11 bases spanning the gap. The CDR3 is made up of 14 amino acids. The sequence came from a man aged 50 or older who received an inactivated influenza vaccine. The material was non-naive T cells sorted from PBMCs, obtained roughly 47 days after vaccination. The rearrangement uses TRBV9 and TRBJ2-5; D remains ambiguous. The CDR3 nucleotides read TGTGCCAGCAGCGTAGCCCCCACTCGGGAGACCCAGTACTTC. Amino acids: CASSVAPTRETQYF.